The clone carrying this TCR beta chain has just a few counts. The antigen remains unidentified. Each donor was a healthy Caucasian. The data derive from a study of identical twins. In TCRdb, the 5' RACE reads were re-called with MiXCR into one record per CDR3 protein. Of 250,000 to 350,000 distinct CDR3 sequences in the sample, approximately 8% were seen once. Study findings and constraints: Beta clonotypes that were abundant in cord blood contained fewer insertions, a pattern absent from memory repertoires. It was out-of-frame TCR alpha sharing in monozygotic twins that models underestimated.

The sample was also linked to a second study, of yellow fever vaccine responses in identical twins. In that study: The T cell response to vaccination in identical twins was reportedly partly convergent and partly personalized.

Material: memory (CD45RO+) T cells sorted from blood. The sequence came from a woman between 18 and 29 years old in good health.

The CDR3 region has the DNA TGTGCCAGCAGTGTTAATTACCTCTACGAGCAGTACTTC. It specifies CASSVNYLYEQYF. This chain uses TRBV6-1 with TRBJ2-7; D remains unclear. Deletions cut 4 bases from V and 3 bases from J, with 10 bases between. CDR3 length equals 13 residues. Germline CDR1 and CDR2: MNHNS and SASEGT.